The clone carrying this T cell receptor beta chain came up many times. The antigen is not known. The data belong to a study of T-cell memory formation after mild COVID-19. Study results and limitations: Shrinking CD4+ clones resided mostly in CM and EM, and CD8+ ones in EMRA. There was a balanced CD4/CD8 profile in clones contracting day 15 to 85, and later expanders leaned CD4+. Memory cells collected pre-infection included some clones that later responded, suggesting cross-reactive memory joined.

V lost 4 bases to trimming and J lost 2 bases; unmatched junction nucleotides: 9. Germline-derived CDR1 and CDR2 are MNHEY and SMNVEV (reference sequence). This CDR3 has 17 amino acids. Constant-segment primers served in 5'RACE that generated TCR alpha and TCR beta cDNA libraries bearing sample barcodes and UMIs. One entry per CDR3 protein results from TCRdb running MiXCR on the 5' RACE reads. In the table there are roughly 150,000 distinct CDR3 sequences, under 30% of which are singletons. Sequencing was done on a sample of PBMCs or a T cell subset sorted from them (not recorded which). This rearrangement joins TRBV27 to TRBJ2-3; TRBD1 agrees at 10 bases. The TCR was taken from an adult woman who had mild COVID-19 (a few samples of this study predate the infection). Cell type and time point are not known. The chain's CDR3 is CASSWTGGSLFTDTQYF. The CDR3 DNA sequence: TGTGCCAGCAGTTGGACAGGGGGGAGCCTCTTCACAGATACGCAGTATTTT.